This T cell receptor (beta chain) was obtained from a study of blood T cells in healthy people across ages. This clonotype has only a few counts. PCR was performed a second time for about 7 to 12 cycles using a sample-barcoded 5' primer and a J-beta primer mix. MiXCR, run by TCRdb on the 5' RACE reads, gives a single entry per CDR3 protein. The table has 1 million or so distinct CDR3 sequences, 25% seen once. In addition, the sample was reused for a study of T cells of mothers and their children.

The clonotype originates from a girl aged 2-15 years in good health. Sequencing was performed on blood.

The CDR3 DNA follows: TGTGCCAGCAGCGACAGTCTAAGCTCCTACGAGCAGTACTTC. The encoded protein is CASSDSLSSYEQYF. The V call is TRBV12-3 or TRBV12-4, the J call TRBJ2-7; a possible D gene is TRBD1 (5 bases). CDR3 length equals 14 residues. The V and J ends lost 6 bases and 0 bases respectively, with 12 bases between them.